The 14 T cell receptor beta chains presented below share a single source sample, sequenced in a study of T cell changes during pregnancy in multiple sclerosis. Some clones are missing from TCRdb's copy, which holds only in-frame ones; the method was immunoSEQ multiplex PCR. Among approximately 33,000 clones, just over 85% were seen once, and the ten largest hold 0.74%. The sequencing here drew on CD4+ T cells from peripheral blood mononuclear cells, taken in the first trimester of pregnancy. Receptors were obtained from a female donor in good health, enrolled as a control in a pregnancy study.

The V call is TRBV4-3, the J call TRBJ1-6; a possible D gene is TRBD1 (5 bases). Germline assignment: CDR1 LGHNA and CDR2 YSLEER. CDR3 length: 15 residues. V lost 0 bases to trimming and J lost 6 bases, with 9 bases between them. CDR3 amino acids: CASSQEGQVNSPLHF. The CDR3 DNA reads TGCGCCAGCAGCCAAGAGGGGCAGGTTAATTCACCCCTCCACTTT.

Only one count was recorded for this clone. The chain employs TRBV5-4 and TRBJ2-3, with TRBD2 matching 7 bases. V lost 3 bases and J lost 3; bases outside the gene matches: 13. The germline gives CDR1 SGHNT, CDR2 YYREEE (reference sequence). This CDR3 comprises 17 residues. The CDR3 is CASSSPLGGGETDTQYF. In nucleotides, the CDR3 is TGTGCCAGCAGCTCGCCTCTAGGCGGGGGTGAAACAGATACGCAGTATTTT.

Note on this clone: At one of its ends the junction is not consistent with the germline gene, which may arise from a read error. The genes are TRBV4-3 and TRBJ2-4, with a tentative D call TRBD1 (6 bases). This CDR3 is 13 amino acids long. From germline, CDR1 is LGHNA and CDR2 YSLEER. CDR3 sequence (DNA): TGCGCCAGCAGCCATCTGAACCGGGACATTCGGTACTTC. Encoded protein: CASSHLNRDIRYF.

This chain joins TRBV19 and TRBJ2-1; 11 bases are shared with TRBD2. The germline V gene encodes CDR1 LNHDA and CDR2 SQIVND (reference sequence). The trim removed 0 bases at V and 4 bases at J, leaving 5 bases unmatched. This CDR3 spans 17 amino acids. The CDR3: CASSIDSTSGGYNEQFF. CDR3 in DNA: TGTGCCAGTAGTATAGATAGCACTAGCGGGGGTTACAATGAGCAGTTCTTC.

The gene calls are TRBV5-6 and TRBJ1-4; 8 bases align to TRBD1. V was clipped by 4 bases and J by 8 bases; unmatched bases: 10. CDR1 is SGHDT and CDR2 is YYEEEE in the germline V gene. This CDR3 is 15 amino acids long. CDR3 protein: CASSRLRGLGEKLFF. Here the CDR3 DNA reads TGTGCCAGCAGCCGACTCAGGGGGCTCGGCGAAAAACTGTTTTTT.

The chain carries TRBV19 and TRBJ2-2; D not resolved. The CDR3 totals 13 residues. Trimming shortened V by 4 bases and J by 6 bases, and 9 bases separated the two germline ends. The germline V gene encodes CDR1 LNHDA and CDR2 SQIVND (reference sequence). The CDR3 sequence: CASSTHFAGELFF. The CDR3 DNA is TGTGCCAGTAGTACCCATTTTGCCGGGGAGCTGTTTTTT.

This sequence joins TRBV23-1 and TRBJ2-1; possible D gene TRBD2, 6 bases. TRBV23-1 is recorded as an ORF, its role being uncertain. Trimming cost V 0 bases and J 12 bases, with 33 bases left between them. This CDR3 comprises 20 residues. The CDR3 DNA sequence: TGCGCCAGCAGTCAATCCCGCCAGGGAGGCCCTGGACTTGGCGGACGGGGGCAGTTCTTC. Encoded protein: CASSQSRQGGPGLGGRGQFF.

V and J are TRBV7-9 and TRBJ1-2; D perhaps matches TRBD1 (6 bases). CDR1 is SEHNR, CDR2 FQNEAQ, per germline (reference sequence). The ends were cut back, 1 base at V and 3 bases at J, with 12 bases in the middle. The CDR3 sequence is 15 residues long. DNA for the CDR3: TGTGCCAGCAGCTTAGGATCTGGGGGCGACTATGGCTACACCTTC. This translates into CASSLGSGGDYGYTF.

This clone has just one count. The CDR3 region has the DNA TGCGCCAGCAGCCCCGGGACAGGAGAGTTCCACGAGCAGTACTTC. This encodes CASSPGTGEFHEQYF. The chain couples TRBV4-3 to TRBJ2-7, with TRBD1 matching 8 bases. The J segment lost 5 bases and the V segment lost 4 bases, leaving 10 bases of the junction unmatched. CDR3 length: 15 amino acids. Germline CDR1 LGHNA, CDR2 YSLEER.

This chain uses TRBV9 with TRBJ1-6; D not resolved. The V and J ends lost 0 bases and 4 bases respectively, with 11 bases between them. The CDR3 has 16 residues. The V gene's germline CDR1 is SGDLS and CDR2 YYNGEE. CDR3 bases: TGTGCCAGCAGCGTAGGTTCTCGGGGTTATAATTCACCCCTCCACTTT. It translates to CASSVGSRGYNSPLHF.

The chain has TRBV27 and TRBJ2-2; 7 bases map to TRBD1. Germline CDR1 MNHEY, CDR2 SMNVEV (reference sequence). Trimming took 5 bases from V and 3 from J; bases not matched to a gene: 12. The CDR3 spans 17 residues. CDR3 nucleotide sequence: TGTGCCAGCAGTCCCCGACAGGGTTGGTCGGACACCGGGGAGCTGTTTTTT. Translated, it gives CASSPRQGWSDTGELFF.

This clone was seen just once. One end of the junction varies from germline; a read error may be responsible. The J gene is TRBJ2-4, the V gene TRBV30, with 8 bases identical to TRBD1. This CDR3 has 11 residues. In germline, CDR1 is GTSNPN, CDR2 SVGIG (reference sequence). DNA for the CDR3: TGTGCCTGGAGGGACCGGGACAGGCCTATTTTC. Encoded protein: CAWRDRDRPIF.

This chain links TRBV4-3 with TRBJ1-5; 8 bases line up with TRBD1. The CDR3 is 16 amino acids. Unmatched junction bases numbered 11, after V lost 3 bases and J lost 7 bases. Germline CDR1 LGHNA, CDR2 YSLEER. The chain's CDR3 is CASSQTFQGARQPQHF. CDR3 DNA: TGCGCCAGCAGCCAGACCTTCCAGGGGGCGAGACAGCCCCAGCATTTT.

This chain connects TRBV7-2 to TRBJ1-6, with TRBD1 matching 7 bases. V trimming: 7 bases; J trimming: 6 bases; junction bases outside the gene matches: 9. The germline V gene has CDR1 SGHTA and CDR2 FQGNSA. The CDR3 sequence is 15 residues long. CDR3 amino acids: CASTGTDRVNSPLHF. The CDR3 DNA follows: TGTGCCAGCACCGGAACAGACAGGGTTAATTCACCCCTCCACTTT.